Listed here are 17 T cell receptor beta chains from one sample, sequenced in a study of technical replicates of blood from a handful of donors. Generated by immunoSEQ multiplex PCR, the TCRdb table keeps only in-frame clones and is missing some. The sample comprises tens of thousands of clones, 90% of which are singletons, and 4.5% to 5% rests with the top ten. The sequenced sample consisted of PBMCs. Receptors originate from a human donor in good health. Some clones in this sample may be carry-over from other donors' samples.

For the CDR3, the DNA is TGTGCCTGGAGTCGGCCGCGGAGCTCTGGAAACACCATATATTTT. Translated, it gives CAWSRPRSSGNTIYF. The chain uses TRBV30 and TRBJ1-3; unclear D gene. The germline CDR1 and CDR2 sequences are GTSNPN and SVGIG (reference sequence). V was pared by 2 bases and J by 0 bases, with 11 bases between. The CDR3 has 15 residues.

Points on this clone: The junction does not match germline at one end; this may be a read error. The DNA for the CDR3 is TGTGCCAGCAGTGATCCTAGCGGGGGGCACCGCCCCCACTTC. Residues: CASSDPSGGHRPHF. The J gene is TRBJ2-4, the V gene TRBV6-4, with 11 bases lining up with TRBD2. The CDR3 length is 14 residues. Germline CDR1 MRHNA, CDR2 SNTAGT.

The rearrangement uses TRBV2 and TRBJ2-1, with D possibly being TRBD2 (7 bases). V lost 0 bases to trimming and J lost 6 bases, with 15 bases between them. Germline V gives CDR1 SNHLY, CDR2 FYNNEI. The CDR3 totals 16 residues. CDR3 protein: CASSEAAWGGRNEQFF. The CDR3, as DNA: TGTGCCAGCAGTGAAGCGGCCTGGGGGGGCCGCAATGAGCAGTTCTTC.

The J gene is TRBJ2-5, the V gene TRBV7-2; D possibly corresponds to TRBD1 (5 bases). The CDR3 is made up of 14 amino acids. Trimming cost V 0 bases and J 2 bases, with 7 bases left between them. Germline-derived CDR1 and CDR2 are SGHTA and FQGNSA. CDR3 residues: CASSLAPGQETQYF. The CDR3 DNA is TGTGCCAGCAGCTTAGCCCCAGGGCAAGAGACCCAGTACTTC.

The rearrangement links TRBV18 to TRBJ2-3, with 8 bases matching TRBD1. The CDR3 spans 14 residues. J gave up 3 bases and V 5 bases, and 4 bases lay outside the gene matches. Germline CDR1 KGHSH, CDR2 LQKENI. CDR3 protein: CASSGRTGTDTQYF. The CDR3 DNA follows: TGTGCCAGCTCAGGCCGGACAGGGACAGATACGCAGTATTTT.

The CDR3 region has the DNA TGTGCCAGCAGTTGGACAGGGGACCACCCTTATGGCTACACCTTC. Translating gives CASSWTGDHPYGYTF. The chain couples TRBV27 to TRBJ1-2; the match to TRBD1 covers 9 bases. CDR1 MNHEY and CDR2 SMNVEV come from the germline V gene (reference sequence). The CDR3 length is 15 residues. The V and J ends lost 4 bases and 5 bases, in that order; junction bases with no gene match: 8.

V and J are TRBV6-5 and TRBJ1-2, with D maybe TRBD1 (6 bases). CDR3 length: 16 residues. Deletions cut 0 bases from V and 0 bases from J, with 11 bases between. CDR1 is MNHEY and CDR2 is SVGAGI in the germline V gene. CDR3 sequence reads: CASSYSSWTANYGYTF. The DNA of the CDR3 is TGTGCCAGCAGTTACTCGAGCTGGACAGCTAACTATGGCTACACCTTC.

This chain connects TRBV19 to TRBJ1-6; D not resolved. The CDR3 length is 13 residues. The germline V and J ends were trimmed by 0 bases and 10 bases, with 7 bases remaining between them. Germline values: CDR1 LNHDA, CDR2 SQIVND (reference sequence). CDR3 sequence reads: CASSIDLGSPLHF. The CDR3 DNA is TGTGCCAGTAGTATAGACCTGGGCTCACCCCTCCACTTT.

V and J are TRBV5-4 and TRBJ1-2, with D unclear. The V and J ends lost 0 bases and 7 bases respectively, with 4 bases between them. The CDR3 totals 11 residues. Germline V CDR1 and CDR2: SGHNT, YYREEE (reference sequence). The CDR3 DNA reads TGTGCCAGCAGCTTGGACTCTGGCTACACCTTC. Its protein product is CASSLDSGYTF.

The chain recombines TRBV7-2 with TRBJ1-6; the D is unclear. Trimming removed 5 bases at V and 14 bases at J, with 16 bases between. The CDR3 is 13 residues long. CDR1 is SGHTA and CDR2 is FQGNSA in the germline V gene. CDR3 DNA sequence: TGTGCCAGCAGCCCACGGGTCCTAGGCACCCTCCACTTT. Encoded protein: CASSPRVLGTLHF.

This clone was detected once. V gene TRBV5-4 combines with J gene TRBJ2-3; TRBD1 agrees at 12 bases. From germline, CDR1 is SGHNT and CDR2 YYREEE (reference sequence). Trimming at V came to 4 bases and at J to 11 bases, leaving 14 bases not matched to a gene. CDR3 length: 16 residues. The CDR3 here is CASSPPGDRGLLGQYF. CDR3 nucleotide sequence: TGTGCCAGCAGCCCGCCGGGGGACAGGGGGCTATTAGGGCAGTATTTT.

This chain uses TRBV19 with TRBJ1-5; 9 bases match TRBD1. J lost 6 bases, V lost 7 bases, and 13 bases had no gene match. CDR1 is LNHDA, CDR2 SQIVND, per germline (reference sequence). This CDR3 spans 16 amino acids. For the CDR3, the DNA is TGTGCCAGTACCACTCAGGGACAGGGAGCGGGTCAGCCCCAGCATTTT. This translates into CASTTQGQGAGQPQHF.

The rearrangement joins TRBV25-1 to TRBJ2-1; tentatively, D is TRBD2 (7 bases). The CDR3 contains 16 residues. Per the germline V gene, CDR1 is MGHDK and CDR2 is SYGVNS. Trimming cost V 7 bases and J 2 bases, with 18 bases left between them. This CDR3 is CASTSGTPNAYNEQFF. Written as DNA, the CDR3 is TGTGCCAGCACCAGCGGGACACCGAACGCCTACAATGAGCAGTTCTTC.

The chain links TRBV7-3 to TRBJ2-3, with TRBD2 matching over 9 bases. J lost 4 bases, V lost 5 bases, and 13 bases had no gene match. The CDR3 runs 17 residues. Germline V gene data show CDR1 as SGHTA and CDR2 as FQGTGA. CDR3 nucleotide sequence: TGTGCCAGCAGCCCCCATGGGGCGGGGGGGACCGCAGATACGCAGTATTTT. Translated, it gives CASSPHGAGGTADTQYF.

The chain couples TRBV6-6 to TRBJ2-7; 10 bases align to TRBD2. CDR1 and CDR2 from the germline V gene are MNHNY and SVGAGI (reference sequence). The length of the CDR3 is 15 residues. V lost 6 bases to trimming and J lost 4 bases; unmatched junction nucleotides: 9. The CDR3 spells CASRHTTSGEYEQYF. CDR3 sequence (DNA): TGTGCCAGCAGACACACAACTAGCGGGGAGTACGAGCAGTACTTC.

This clone was found a few times. J is TRBJ1-2 and V is TRBV7-9; D not certain. Trimming cost V 5 bases and J 2 bases, with 12 bases left between them. CDR3 length equals 14 residues. Germline V gene lookup returns CDR1 SEHNR and CDR2 FQNEAQ (reference sequence). Here the CDR3 DNA reads TGTGCCAGCAGCGAGATCCGGGGAAACTATGGCTACACCTTC. Amino acids: CASSEIRGNYGYTF.

CDR3 nucleotide sequence: TGTGCCAGCAGCCAAGGAGAAGCGAGTACCGGGGAGCTGTTTTTT. It is translated as CASSQGEASTGELFF. The gene calls are TRBV4-2 and TRBJ2-2; D unclear. The CDR3 is 15 residues long. With 1 base removed from V and 5 bases from J, the gap between germline ends came to 11 bases. Germline lookup yields CDR1 LGHNA and CDR2 YNFKEQ.